This TCR beta chain was identified in a study of cytotoxic CD8 clonotypes in ibrutinib-treated CLL. Across the study: Among the samples, the mean was roughly 240,000 productive templates and roughly 94,000 productive rearrangements.

Assay: immunoSEQ multiplex PCR; the TCRdb copy retains only in-frame clones and omits some. Of about 140,000 clones listed, 75% to 85% are singletons. The CDR3 has 14 amino acids. V was pared by 5 bases and J by 5 bases, with 16 bases between. Germline lookup yields CDR1 GTSNPN and CDR2 SVGIG (reference sequence). The chain carries TRBV30 and TRBJ2-1, with D hard to call. The clonotype comes from a human donor with chronic lymphocytic leukemia. The sample in question was PBMCs, obtained after 36 months of ibrutinib treatment. In DNA form, the CDR3 reads TGTGCCTGGGACCCCTCACAGTACCACAATGAGCAGTTCTTC. It specifies CAWDPSQYHNEQFF.